Sequencing of this TCR beta chain was carried out in a study of T cells and Merkel cell carcinoma outcomes. The CDR3 loop spans 15 amino acids. V lost 5 bases and J lost 3; bases outside the gene matches: 6. The V gene's germline CDR1 is SGHTA and CDR2 FQGNSA. Sequencing was performed with immunoSEQ multiplex PCR; in TCRdb, only in-frame clones are kept and a portion is missing. The sample lists several thousand clones; about 88% were seen once. Study results and limitations: Merkel cell carcinoma outcomes were reportedly predicted by repertoire and T-cell density.

In regard to this clone: What it recognizes is unknown.

The source material was tumor tissue from Merkel cell carcinoma. This clonotype was sampled from a human donor with Merkel cell carcinoma. The chain links TRBV7-2 to TRBJ2-3, with TRBD2 matching over 9 bases. This CDR3 reads CASSRSGGRTDTQYF. DNA for the CDR3: TGTGCCAGCAGCCGTAGCGGGGGACGGACAGATACGCAGTATTTT.